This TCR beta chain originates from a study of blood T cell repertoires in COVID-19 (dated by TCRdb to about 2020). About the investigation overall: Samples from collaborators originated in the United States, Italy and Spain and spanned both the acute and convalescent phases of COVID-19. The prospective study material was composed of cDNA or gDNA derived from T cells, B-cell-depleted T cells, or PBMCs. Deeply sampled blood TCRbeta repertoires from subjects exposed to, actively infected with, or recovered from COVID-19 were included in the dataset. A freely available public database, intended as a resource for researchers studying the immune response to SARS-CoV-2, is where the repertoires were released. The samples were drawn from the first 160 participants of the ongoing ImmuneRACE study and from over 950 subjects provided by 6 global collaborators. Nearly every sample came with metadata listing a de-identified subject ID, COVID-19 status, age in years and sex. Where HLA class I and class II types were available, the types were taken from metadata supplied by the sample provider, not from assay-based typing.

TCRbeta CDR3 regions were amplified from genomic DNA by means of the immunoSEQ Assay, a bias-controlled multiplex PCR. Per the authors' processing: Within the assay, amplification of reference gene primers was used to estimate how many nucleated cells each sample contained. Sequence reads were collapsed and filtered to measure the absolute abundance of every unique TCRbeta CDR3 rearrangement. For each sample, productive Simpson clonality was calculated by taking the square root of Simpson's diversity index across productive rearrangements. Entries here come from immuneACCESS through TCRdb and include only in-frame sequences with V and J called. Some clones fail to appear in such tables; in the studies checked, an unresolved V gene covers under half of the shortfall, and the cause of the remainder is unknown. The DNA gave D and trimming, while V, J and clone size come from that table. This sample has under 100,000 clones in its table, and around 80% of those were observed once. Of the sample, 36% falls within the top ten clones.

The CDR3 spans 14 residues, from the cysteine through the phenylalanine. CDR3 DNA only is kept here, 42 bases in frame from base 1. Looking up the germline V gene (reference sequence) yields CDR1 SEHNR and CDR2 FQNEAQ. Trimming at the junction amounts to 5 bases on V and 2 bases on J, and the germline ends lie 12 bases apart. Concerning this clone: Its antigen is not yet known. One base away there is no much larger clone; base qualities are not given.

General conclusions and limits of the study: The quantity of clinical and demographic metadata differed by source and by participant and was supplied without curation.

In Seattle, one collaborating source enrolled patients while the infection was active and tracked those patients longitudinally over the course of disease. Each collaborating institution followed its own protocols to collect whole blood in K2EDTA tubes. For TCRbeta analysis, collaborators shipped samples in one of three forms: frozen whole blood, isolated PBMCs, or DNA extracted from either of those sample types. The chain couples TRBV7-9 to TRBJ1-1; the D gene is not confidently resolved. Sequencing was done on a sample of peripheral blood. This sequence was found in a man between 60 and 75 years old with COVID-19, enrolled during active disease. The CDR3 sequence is CASSPGDKNTEAFF. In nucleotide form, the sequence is TGTGCCAGCAGCCCCGGAGATAAAAACACTGAAGCTTTCTTT.